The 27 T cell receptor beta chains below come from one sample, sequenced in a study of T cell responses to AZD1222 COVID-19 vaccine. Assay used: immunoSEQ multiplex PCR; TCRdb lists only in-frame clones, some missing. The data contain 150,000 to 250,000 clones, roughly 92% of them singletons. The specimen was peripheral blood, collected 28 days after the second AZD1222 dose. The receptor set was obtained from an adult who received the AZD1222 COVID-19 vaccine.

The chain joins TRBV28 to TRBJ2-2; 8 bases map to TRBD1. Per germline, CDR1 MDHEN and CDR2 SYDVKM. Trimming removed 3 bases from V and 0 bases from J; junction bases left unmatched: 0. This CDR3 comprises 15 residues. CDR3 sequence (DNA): TGTGCCAGCAGTTTGACAGGGGCGAACACCGGGGAGCTGTTTTTT. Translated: CASSLTGANTGELFF.

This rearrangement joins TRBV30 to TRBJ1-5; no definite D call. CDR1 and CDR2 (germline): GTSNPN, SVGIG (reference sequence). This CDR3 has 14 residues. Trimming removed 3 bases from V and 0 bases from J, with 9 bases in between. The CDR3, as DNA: TGTGCCTGGAGCGCAGACTATAGCAATCAGCCCCAGCATTTT. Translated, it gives CAWSADYSNQPQHF.

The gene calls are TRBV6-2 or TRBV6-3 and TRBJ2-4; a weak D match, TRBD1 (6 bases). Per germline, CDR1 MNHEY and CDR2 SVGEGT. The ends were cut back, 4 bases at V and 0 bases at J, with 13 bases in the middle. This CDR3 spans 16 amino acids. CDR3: CASSFRGTLAKNIQYF. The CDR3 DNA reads TGTGCCAGCAGTTTCAGGGGTACCTTAGCCAAAAACATTCAGTACTTC.

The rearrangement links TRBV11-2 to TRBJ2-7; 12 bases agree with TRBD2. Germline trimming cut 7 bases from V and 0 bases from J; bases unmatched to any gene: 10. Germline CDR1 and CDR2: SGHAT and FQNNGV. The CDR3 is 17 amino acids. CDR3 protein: CASTFGLAGTGSYEQYF. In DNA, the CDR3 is TGTGCCAGCACCTTCGGACTAGCGGGAACAGGCTCCTACGAGCAGTACTTC.

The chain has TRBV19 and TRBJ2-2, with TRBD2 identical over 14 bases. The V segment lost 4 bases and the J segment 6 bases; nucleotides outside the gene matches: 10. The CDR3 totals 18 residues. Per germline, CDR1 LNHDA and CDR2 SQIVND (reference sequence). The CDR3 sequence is CASSTRHGLAGGPGELFF. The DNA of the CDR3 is TGTGCCAGTAGTACAAGGCACGGACTAGCGGGAGGTCCCGGGGAGCTGTTTTTT.

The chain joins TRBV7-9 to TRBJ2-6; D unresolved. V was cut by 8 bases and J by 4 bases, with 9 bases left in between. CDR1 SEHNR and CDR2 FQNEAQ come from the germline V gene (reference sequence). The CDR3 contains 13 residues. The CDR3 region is CASSGVGANVLTF. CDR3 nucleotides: TGTGCCAGCTCTGGGGTGGGGGCCAACGTCCTGACTTTC.

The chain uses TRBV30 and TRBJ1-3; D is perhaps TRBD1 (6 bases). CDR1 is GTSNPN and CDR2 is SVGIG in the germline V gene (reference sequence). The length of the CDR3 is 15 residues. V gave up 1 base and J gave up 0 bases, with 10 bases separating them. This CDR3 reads CAWSAGTTSGNTIYF. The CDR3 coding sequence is TGTGCCTGGAGTGCCGGGACAACCTCTGGAAACACCATATATTTT. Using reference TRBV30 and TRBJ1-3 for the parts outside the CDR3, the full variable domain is SQTIHQWPATLVQPVGSPLSLECTVEGTSNPNLYWYRQAAGRGLQLLFYSVGIGQISSEVPQNLSASRPQDRQFILSSKKLLLSDSGFYLCAWSAGTTSGNTIYFGEGSWLTVV.

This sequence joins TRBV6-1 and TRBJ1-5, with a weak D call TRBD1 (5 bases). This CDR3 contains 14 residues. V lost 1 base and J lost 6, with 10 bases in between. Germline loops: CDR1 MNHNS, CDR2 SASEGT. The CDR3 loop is CASSEDRWGQPQHF. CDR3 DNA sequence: TGTGCCAGCAGTGAAGACAGGTGGGGTCAGCCCCAGCATTTT.

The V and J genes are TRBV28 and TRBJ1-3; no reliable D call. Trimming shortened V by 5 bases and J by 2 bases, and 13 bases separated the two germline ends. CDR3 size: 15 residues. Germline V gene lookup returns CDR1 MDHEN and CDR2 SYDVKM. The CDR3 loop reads CASSVESRAGNTIYF. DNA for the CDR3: TGTGCCAGCAGTGTGGAGAGCAGAGCTGGAAACACCATATATTTT.

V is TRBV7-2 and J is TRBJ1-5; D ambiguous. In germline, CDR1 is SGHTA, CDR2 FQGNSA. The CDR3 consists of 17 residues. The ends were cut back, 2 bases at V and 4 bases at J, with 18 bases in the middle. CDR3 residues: CASSLWAAPAGNQPQHF. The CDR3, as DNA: TGTGCCAGCAGCTTATGGGCGGCGCCAGCGGGGAATCAGCCCCAGCATTTT.

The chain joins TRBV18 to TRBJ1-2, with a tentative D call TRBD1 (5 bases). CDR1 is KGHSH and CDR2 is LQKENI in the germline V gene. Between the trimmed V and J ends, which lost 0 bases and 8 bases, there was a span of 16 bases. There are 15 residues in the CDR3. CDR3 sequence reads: CASSPPTVGKGGYTF. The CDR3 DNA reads TGTGCCAGCTCACCACCGACTGTAGGGAAGGGGGGCTACACCTTC.

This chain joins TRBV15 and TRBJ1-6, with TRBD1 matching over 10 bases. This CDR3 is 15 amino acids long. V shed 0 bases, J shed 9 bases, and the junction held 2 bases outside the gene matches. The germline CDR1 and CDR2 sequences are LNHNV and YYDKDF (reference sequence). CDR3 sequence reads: CATSRDRDRGSPLHF. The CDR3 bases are TGTGCCACCAGCAGAGATCGGGACAGGGGTTCACCCCTCCACTTT.

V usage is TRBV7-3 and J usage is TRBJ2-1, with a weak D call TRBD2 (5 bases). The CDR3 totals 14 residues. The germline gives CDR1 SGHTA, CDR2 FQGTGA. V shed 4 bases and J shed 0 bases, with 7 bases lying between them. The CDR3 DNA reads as TGTGCCAGCAGCTCGGGGAGCTCCTACAATGAGCAGTTCTTC. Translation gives CASSSGSSYNEQFF.

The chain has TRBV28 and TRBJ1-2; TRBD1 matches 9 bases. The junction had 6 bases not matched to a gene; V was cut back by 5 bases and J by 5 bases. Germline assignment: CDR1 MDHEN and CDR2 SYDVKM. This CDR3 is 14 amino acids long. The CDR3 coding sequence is TGTGCCAGCAGTCCCCTCGGGACAGGGTATGGCTACACCTTC. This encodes CASSPLGTGYGYTF.

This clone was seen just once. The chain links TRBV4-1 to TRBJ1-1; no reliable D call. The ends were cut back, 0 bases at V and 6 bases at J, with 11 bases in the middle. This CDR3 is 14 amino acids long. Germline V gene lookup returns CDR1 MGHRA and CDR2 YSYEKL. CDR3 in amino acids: CASSQEKVAPEAFF. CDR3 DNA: TGCGCCAGCAGCCAAGAGAAGGTAGCCCCTGAAGCTTTCTTT.

CDR3 amino acids: CASSVNPGNQPQHF. The CDR3 nucleotides are TGTGCCAGCAGCGTTAATCCAGGCAATCAGCCCCAGCATTTT. This chain uses TRBV9 with TRBJ1-5; D is unresolved. CDR3 length: 14 residues. Germline V CDR1 and CDR2: SGDLS, YYNGEE. V gave up 2 bases and J gave up 2 bases, with 8 bases separating them.

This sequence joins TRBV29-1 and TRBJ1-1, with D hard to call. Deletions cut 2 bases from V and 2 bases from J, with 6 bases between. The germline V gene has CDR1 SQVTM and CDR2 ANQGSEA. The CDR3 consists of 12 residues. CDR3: CSVERENTEAFF. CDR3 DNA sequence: TGCAGCGTTGAACGGGAAAACACTGAAGCTTTCTTT.

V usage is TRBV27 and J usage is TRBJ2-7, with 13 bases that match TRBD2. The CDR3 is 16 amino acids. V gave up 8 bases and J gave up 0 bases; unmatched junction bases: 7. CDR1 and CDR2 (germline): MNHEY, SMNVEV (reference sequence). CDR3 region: CASWTSGSSPSYEQYF. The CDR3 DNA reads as TGTGCCAGCTGGACTAGCGGGAGTTCCCCCTCCTACGAGCAGTACTTC.

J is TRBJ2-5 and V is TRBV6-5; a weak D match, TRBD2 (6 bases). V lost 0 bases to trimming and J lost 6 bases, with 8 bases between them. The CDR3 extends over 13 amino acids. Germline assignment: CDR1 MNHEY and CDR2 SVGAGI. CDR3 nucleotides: TGTGCCAGCAGTTACTCGCGGGGAAAGACCCAGTACTTC. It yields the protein CASSYSRGKTQYF.

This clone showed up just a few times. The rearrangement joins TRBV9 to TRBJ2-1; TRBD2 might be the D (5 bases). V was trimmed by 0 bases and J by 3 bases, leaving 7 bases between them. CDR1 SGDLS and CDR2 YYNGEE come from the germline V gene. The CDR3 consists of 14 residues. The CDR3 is CASSVVSGYNEQFF. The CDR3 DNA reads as TGTGCCAGCAGCGTAGTCAGCGGCTACAATGAGCAGTTCTTC.

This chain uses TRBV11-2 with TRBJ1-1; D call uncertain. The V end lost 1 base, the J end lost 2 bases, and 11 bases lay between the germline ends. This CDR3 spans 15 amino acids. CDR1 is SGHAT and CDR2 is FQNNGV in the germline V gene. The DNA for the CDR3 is TGTGCCAGCAGCTTAGGTCCCATACCTAACACTGAAGCTTTCTTT. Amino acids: CASSLGPIPNTEAFF.

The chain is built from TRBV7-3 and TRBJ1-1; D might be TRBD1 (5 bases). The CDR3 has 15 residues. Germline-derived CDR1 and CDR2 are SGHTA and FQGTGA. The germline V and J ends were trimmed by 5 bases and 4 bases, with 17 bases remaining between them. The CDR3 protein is CASSPRGATGTEAFF. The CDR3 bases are TGTGCCAGCAGCCCCCGAGGGGCCACGGGCACTGAAGCTTTCTTT.

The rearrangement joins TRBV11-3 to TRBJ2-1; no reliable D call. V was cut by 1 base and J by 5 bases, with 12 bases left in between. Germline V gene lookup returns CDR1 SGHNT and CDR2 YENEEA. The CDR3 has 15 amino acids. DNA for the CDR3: TGTGCCAGCAGCTTAGGGACCTCTGCTAACAATGAGCAGTTCTTC. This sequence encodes CASSLGTSANNEQFF.

The CDR3 loop reads CASSGPMDEAFF. The CDR3 DNA sequence: TGTGCCAGCAGTGGGCCCATGGATGAAGCTTTCTTT. V and J are TRBV2 and TRBJ1-1; D not certain. Trimming left V 4 bases short and J 7 bases short, with 10 bases between. The CDR3 loop spans 12 amino acids. Germline V gene sequence: CDR1 SNHLY, CDR2 FYNNEI.

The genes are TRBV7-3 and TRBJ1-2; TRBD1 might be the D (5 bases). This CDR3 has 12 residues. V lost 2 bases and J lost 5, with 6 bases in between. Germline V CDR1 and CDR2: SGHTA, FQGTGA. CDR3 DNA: TGTGCCAGCAGCTTAGGGGGGTATGGCTACACCTTC. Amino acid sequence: CASSLGGYGYTF.

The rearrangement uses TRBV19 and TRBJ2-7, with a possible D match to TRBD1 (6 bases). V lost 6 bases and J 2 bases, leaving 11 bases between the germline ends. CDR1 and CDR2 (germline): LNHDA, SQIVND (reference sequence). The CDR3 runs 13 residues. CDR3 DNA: TGTGCCAGTAGCCGACAGGAGGCCTACGAGCAGTACTTC. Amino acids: CASSRQEAYEQYF.

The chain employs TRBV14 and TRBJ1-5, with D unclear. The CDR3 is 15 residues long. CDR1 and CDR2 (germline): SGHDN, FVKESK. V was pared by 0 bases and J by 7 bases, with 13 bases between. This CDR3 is CASSQDPAKGQPQHF. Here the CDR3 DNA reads TGTGCCAGCAGCCAAGATCCGGCCAAAGGGCAGCCCCAGCATTTT.